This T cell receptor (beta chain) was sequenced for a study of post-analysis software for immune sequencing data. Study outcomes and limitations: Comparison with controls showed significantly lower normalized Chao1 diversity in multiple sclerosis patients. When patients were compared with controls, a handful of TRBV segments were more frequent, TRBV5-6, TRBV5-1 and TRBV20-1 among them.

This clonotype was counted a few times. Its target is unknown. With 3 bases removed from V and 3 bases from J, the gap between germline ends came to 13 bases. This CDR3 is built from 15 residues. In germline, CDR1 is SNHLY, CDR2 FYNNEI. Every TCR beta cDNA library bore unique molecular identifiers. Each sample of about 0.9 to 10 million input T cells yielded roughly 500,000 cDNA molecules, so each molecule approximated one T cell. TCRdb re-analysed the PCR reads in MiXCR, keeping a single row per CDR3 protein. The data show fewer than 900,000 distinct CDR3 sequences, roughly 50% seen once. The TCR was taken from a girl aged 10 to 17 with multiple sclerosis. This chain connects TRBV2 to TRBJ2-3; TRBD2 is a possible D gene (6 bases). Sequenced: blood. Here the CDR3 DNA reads TGTGCCAGCAGTGATGGGGGGATTCGGACAGATACGCAGTATTTT. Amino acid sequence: CASSDGGIRTDTQYF.